These T cell receptor beta chains were read from a single sample in a study of control samples from healthy donors and cancer patients. Only in-frame clones appear in the TCRdb table, and some are missing; sequencing was by immunoSEQ multiplex PCR. The profile shows about 52,000 clones, 85% to 95% of them singletons. Material: blood. These receptors all stem from a man aged 25 to 40 in good health. Each CDR3 is given with its conserved first and last residue. The order of the fields is D gene, clone size, J gene, V gene, CDR3 DNA, CDR3 protein. D genes are given only for firm matches. Size is omitted from some rows. Given values are once, few, many or a class for expanded clones.

TRBD1 once TRBJ1-5 TRBV6-2/TRBV6-3 TGTGCCAGCAGTAAACAGGGGTTCGGTGGCAATCAGCCCCAGCATTTT CASSKQGFGGNQPQHF
TRBD2 - TRBJ2-1 TRBV27 TGTGCCAGCAGTTTATACCCTATAGGACTAGCGGGGTTGTCCTACAATGAGCAGTTCTTC CASSLYPIGLAGLSYNEQFF
- once TRBJ1-3 TRBV15 TGTGCCACCAGCAGAGATCAGGGGAAAGGAAACACCATATATTTT CATSRDQGKGNTIYF
TRBD1 - TRBJ1-5 TRBV28 TGTGCCAGCAGTTCAGGACAGGGGAGTTGGAATCAGCCCCAGCATTTT CASSSGQGSWNQPQHF
TRBD1 - TRBJ1-1 TRBV11-3 TGTGCCAGCAGCTTCCCTACAGGGGTGACTGAAGCTTTCTTT CASSFPTGVTEAFF
TRBD2 - TRBJ2-3 TRBV9 TGTGCCAGCAGCGTAGGGAACGGGAGGACAGATACGCAGTATTTT CASSVGNGRTDTQYF
- - TRBJ2-1 TRBV5-5 TGTGCCAGCAGCTTGAACGGAATGCCTGGCAATGAGCAGTTCTTC CASSLNGMPGNEQFF
- - TRBJ1-1 TRBV7-2 TGTGCCAGCAGCTTAGCATCCACTGGGGGGAGGAACACTGAAGCTTTCTTT CASSLASTGGRNTEAFF
- - TRBJ2-7 TRBV7-2 TGTGCCAGCAGCTTAGTGCCCACGCCCTCCTACGAGCAGTACTTC CASSLVPTPSYEQYF
- - TRBJ2-3 TRBV7-2 TGTGCCAGCAGCCGTAAGACAGATACGCAGTATTTT CASSRKTDTQYF
- - TRBJ1-5 TRBV21-1 TGTGCCAGCAGCCCCCCGGCTGGAGGGAGTAGCAATCAGCCCCAGCATTTT CASSPPAGGSSNQPQHF
- - TRBJ1-2 TRBV28 TGTGCCAGCAGTTTAGGGAGCTATGGCTACACCTTC CASSLGSYGYTF
- - TRBJ2-7 TRBV5-1 TGCGCCAGCAGCTTGGGTTTCTCGGAGTCCTACGAGCAGTACTTC CASSLGFSESYEQYF
- - TRBJ1-2 TRBV5-1 TGCGCCAGCAGCTTGGCCGGTGCAGCCAACTATGGCTACACCTTC CASSLAGAANYGYTF